A single sample gave rise to the 13 T cell receptor beta chains below, sequenced in a study of molecular identifiers for immune sequencing clone quantification. TCRdb analysed the PCR reads with MiXCR anew, one entry per CDR3 protein. The data show 35,000 to 45,000 distinct CDR3 sequences, 18% seen once. Input material: naive CD8+ T cells from blood, with Jurkat cell RNA spiked in. Indicated subset: FACS-sorted CD8+CD4-CCR7+CD45RA+ naive T cells. The receptors stem from a human donor in good health. Some libraries in this study had Jurkat cell RNA spiked in.

This clonotype was seen repeatedly, ten times or more. The chain couples TRBV5-5 to TRBJ2-7, with 7 bases aligning to TRBD1. The V gene's germline CDR1 is SGHKS and CDR2 YYEKEE (reference sequence). The CDR3 spans 13 residues. Trimming cost V 4 bases and J 2 bases; bases outside gene matches: 3. For the CDR3, the DNA is TGTGCCAGCAGCCAGGGACAGACCTACGAGCAGTACTTC. Its protein product is CASSQGQTYEQYF.

Only a few counts were recorded for this clonotype. V usage is TRBV7-6 and J usage is TRBJ2-1, with 12 bases fitting TRBD2. Germline trimming cut 5 bases from V and 5 bases from J; bases unmatched to any gene: 4. The CDR3 has 15 amino acids. The germline CDR1 and CDR2 sequences are SGHVS and FNYEAQ. CDR3 amino acids: CASSTRTSGDNEQFF. The CDR3 bases are TGTGCCAGCAGCACAAGGACTAGCGGGGACAATGAGCAGTTCTTC.

The rearrangement joins TRBV4-3 to TRBJ2-2, with TRBD1 identical over 9 bases. The CDR3 totals 17 residues. Germline CDR1 LGHNA, CDR2 YSLEER. V lost 1 base and J lost 6; bases outside the gene matches: 9. The chain's CDR3 is CASSQAAGTGRSGELFF. The CDR3 coding sequence is TGCGCCAGCAGCCAAGCCGCCGGGACAGGGCGTTCCGGGGAGCTGTTTTTT.

This clonotype was found once. A much larger clone differs by one base, so this may be a read error. The CDR3 end shows no conserved phenylalanine or tryptophan, and so a read error is likely. The chain is built from TRBV28 and TRBJ2-3; no clear D gene. The germline V gene encodes CDR1 MDHEN and CDR2 SYDVKM. The CDR3 runs to 14 residues. V was shortened by 4 bases and J by 1 base, with 9 bases between the two germline ends. CDR3 in DNA: TGTGCCAGCAGTTCAGGTGGGGGCACAGATACGCAGTATCTT. Encoded protein: CASSSGGGTDTQYL.

This clonotype has a count of ten or more. The V gene is TRBV9, the J gene TRBJ2-7, with TRBD1 as a possible D gene (6 bases). Germline CDR1 and CDR2: SGDLS and YYNGEE. V shed 2 bases and J shed 0 bases, with 12 bases lying between them. The CDR3 runs to 15 residues. The CDR3 sequence: CASSVGGAGSYEQYF. As DNA, the CDR3 is TGTGCCAGCAGCGTTGGGGGCGCGGGCTCCTACGAGCAGTACTTC.

This clonotype came up many times. The chain recombines TRBV28 with TRBJ2-3; TRBD2 is a possible D gene (6 bases). Germline loops: CDR1 MDHEN, CDR2 SYDVKM. This CDR3 comprises 14 residues. Trimming removed 7 bases from V and 0 bases from J, with 11 bases in between. The CDR3 coding sequence is TGTGCCAGCACCGGGACTCCTAGCACAGATACGCAGTATTTT. This encodes CASTGTPSTDTQYF.

This clonotype showed up many times. The chain is built from TRBV2 and TRBJ1-4; no clear D. The CDR3 runs 12 residues. Germline V CDR1 and CDR2: SNHLY, FYNNEI. V was shortened by 7 bases and J by 7 bases, with 10 bases between the two germline ends. Here the CDR3 reads CASTVLAEKLFF. CDR3 coding DNA: TGTGCCAGCACGGTACTTGCTGAAAAACTGTTTTTT.

The rearrangement joins TRBV6-2 or TRBV6-3 to TRBJ2-5, with D perhaps matching TRBD2 (6 bases). The CDR3 is made up of 15 amino acids. Germline CDR1 MNHEY, CDR2 SVGEGT. The V end lost 6 bases, the J end lost 6 bases, and 20 bases lay between the germline ends. The CDR3 loop is CASRGAAGWLQTQYF. Written as DNA, the CDR3 is TGTGCCAGCAGAGGAGCCGCGGGGTGGCTTCAGACCCAGTACTTC.

This clonotype was observed a few times. The chain has TRBV27 and TRBJ2-2, with D hard to call. CDR3 length equals 12 residues. V lost 3 bases to trimming and J lost 4 bases, with 3 bases between them. CDR1 MNHEY and CDR2 SMNVEV come from the germline V gene (reference sequence). CDR3 protein: CASSLFTGELFF. CDR3 sequence (DNA): TGTGCCAGCAGTTTGTTCACCGGGGAGCTGTTTTTT.

Regarding this clonotype: It may be a read error: a sequence one base away is much more abundant. The chain joins TRBV6-2 or TRBV6-3 to TRBJ2-7; a weak D match, TRBD2 (5 bases). The ends were cut back, 5 bases at V and 5 bases at J, with 16 bases in the middle. CDR3 size: 14 residues. The V gene's germline CDR1 is MNHEY and CDR2 SVGEGT. CDR3 nucleotide sequence: TGTGCCAGCAGTAAGACTAACTCTCTCGACGAGCAGTACTTC. It codes for CASSKTNSLDEQYF.

A few counts support this clonotype. V usage is TRBV2 and J usage is TRBJ2-1, with 8 bases identical to TRBD1. CDR1 and CDR2 (germline): SNHLY, FYNNEI. V lost 10 bases and J lost 5; bases outside the gene matches: 4. The CDR3 spans 12 residues. In DNA, the CDR3 is TGTGCCACAGGACAGGGCCACAATGAGCAGTTCTTC. Translating it yields CATGQGHNEQFF.

Details on this clonotype: A read error may be the cause here, since a much bigger clone is one base away. The chain is built from TRBV7-2 and TRBJ1-5; no firm D call. Trimming removed 0 bases at V and 4 bases at J, with 13 bases between. This CDR3 comprises 16 residues. Looked up from germline, CDR1 is SGHTA and CDR2 is FQGNSA. In DNA, the CDR3 is TGTGCCAGCAGCTTAGCGGATCCTAGGTTAAATCAGCCCCAGCATTTT. Its translation is CASSLADPRLNQPQHF.

There are many counts of this clonotype. The chain couples TRBV2 to TRBJ2-3, with 9 bases identical to TRBD1. J gave up 5 bases and V 3 bases, and 6 bases lay outside the gene matches. CDR1 is SNHLY, CDR2 FYNNEI, per germline. This CDR3 region has 15 residues. CDR3 coding DNA: TGTGCCAGCAGTGATGGGACAGGGATTAAAGATACGCAGTATTTT. This gives the protein CASSDGTGIKDTQYF.